This paragraph covers one TCR beta chain sequence. Antigen unknown. This may come from a read error, since a much larger clone is one base off. The sorted Tregs were CD4+CD25+CD127-/low cells. Semi-nested PCR with Nested Universal Primer A followed constant-region reverse priming of full-length variable regions. From the 5' RACE reads, TCRdb called clonotypes with MiXCR, one entry per CDR3 protein. The data show about 55,000 distinct CDR3 sequences, around 20% seen once. The V gene lost 5 bases and the J gene lost 7 bases, with 18 bases spanning the gap. CDR3 length: 13 amino acids. CDR1 is SQVTM and CDR2 is ANQGSEA in the germline V gene. Study-wide points: Tumor Tregs overlapped most with tumor, then blood, naive CD4+ cells.

This chain links TRBV29-1 with TRBJ2-7, with a weak D call TRBD2 (5 bases). The source of this sequence is a female donor with breast cancer. The sequencing sample was made of tumor-infiltrating Tregs sorted from the breast tumor. The CDR3 nucleotides are TGCAGCGTTACGGGGAGAGATTGTCGGGAGCAGTACTTC. Encoded protein: CSVTGRDCREQYF.